A single sample is the source of the 7 T cell receptor beta chains below, sequenced in a study of OX40 agonist ivuxolimab in advanced cancers. Here immunoSEQ multiplex PCR was the method, and the copy in TCRdb shows in-frame clones only, minus some. The data show 80,000 to 95,000 clones, about 86% seen once. The material sequenced was CD4+ or CD8+ T cells sorted from blood, taken in a trial of the OX40 agonist ivuxolimab. The origin of the receptors is an adult with an advanced solid tumor such as melanoma, head and neck, liver or kidney cancer.

The chain joins TRBV6-6 to TRBJ1-2; maybe TRBD1 (6 bases). The V gene's germline CDR1 is MNHNY and CDR2 SVGAGI (reference sequence). CDR3 size: 14 residues. Deletions cut 6 bases from V and 4 bases from J, with 15 bases between. CDR3: CASSPRGGPYGYTF. As DNA, the CDR3 is TGTGCCAGCAGCCCCCGAGGGGGTCCCTATGGCTACACCTTC.

The chain has TRBV29-1 and TRBJ1-1; D not resolved. Germline CDR1 and CDR2: SQVTM and ANQGSEA. CDR3 size: 13 residues. V shed 4 bases and J shed 4 bases, with 13 bases lying between them. This CDR3 is CSVVRDPSTEAFF. The CDR3 DNA follows: TGCAGCGTTGTTCGCGACCCGAGCACTGAAGCTTTCTTT.

Comment on this clone: At the DNA level, this CDR3 is encoded by other sequences in the same sample as well. The V and J genes are TRBV11-2 and TRBJ2-5, with D unresolved. Germline V CDR1 and CDR2: SGHAT, FQNNGV. V gave up 1 base and J gave up 2 bases, with 5 bases separating them. The CDR3 spans 13 residues. For the CDR3, the DNA is TGTGCCAGCAGCTTAGGTAGACAAGAGACCCAGTACTTC. Residues: CASSLGRQETQYF.

This clone was detected only a few times. CDR3 sequence (DNA): TGTGCCAGCAGCACTAGCGGGGGGGCCCGAACCGGGGAGCTGTTTTTT. This gives the protein CASSTSGGARTGELFF. This chain links TRBV2 with TRBJ2-2; 13 bases line up with TRBD2. Looked up from germline, CDR1 is SNHLY and CDR2 is FYNNEI. The CDR3 loop spans 16 amino acids. The ends lost 6 bases at V and 5 bases at J; junction bases unmatched: 6.

The chain couples TRBV19 to TRBJ2-2; perhaps TRBD1 as D (5 bases). The CDR3 length is 14 residues. Germline assignment: CDR1 LNHDA and CDR2 SQIVND (reference sequence). Trimming cost V 7 bases and J 1 base, with 10 bases left between them. CDR3 residues: CASTPRVNTGELFF. In DNA, the CDR3 is TGTGCCAGTACCCCCAGGGTGAACACCGGGGAGCTGTTTTTT.

CDR3 loop: CASSSHTSTNEKLFF. The DNA for the CDR3 is TGTGCCAGCAGTTCCCACACCTCAACTAATGAAAAACTGTTTTTT. The chain employs TRBV28 and TRBJ1-4, with unresolved D. Trimming removed 4 bases from V and 0 bases from J, with 9 bases in between. Germline V gene sequence: CDR1 MDHEN, CDR2 SYDVKM. This CDR3 region has 15 residues.

The chain uses TRBV6-5 and TRBJ1-5; D might be TRBD1 (5 bases). V lost 6 bases and J 1 base, leaving 10 bases between the germline ends. The CDR3 sequence is 14 residues long. In germline, CDR1 is MNHEY, CDR2 SVGAGI. The DNA of the CDR3 is TGTGCCAGCAGCCAGGGTCCAAGCAATCAGCCCCAGCATTTT. This gives the protein CASSQGPSNQPQHF.